These 22 T cell receptor beta chains came from one sample sequenced in a study of technical replicates of blood from four donors. TCRdb's copy holds only in-frame clones and misses some; the assay was immunoSEQ multiplex PCR. The sample has more than 80,000 clones; around 96% are singletons. The sample consisted of T cells isolated from PBMCs. Every receptor here comes from a human donor in good health.

This chain connects TRBV7-2 to TRBJ2-7, with TRBD2 identical over 12 bases. The CDR3 covers 17 residues. CDR1 is SGHTA and CDR2 is FQGNSA in the germline V gene. Trimming cost V 1 base and J 7 bases; bases outside gene matches: 11. The CDR3 nucleotides read TGTGCCAGCAGCTTAGTTGGTAGCCTAGCGGGAGGGGGGGAGCAGTACTTC. It specifies CASSLVGSLAGGGEQYF.

This clone has just one count. V and J are TRBV29-1 and TRBJ2-3, with TRBD2 identical over 8 bases. Germline trimming cut 1 base from V and 1 base from J; bases unmatched to any gene: 4. The CDR3 covers 15 residues. Germline CDR1 and CDR2: SQVTM and ANQGSEA. In DNA form, the CDR3 reads TGCAGCGTTGAAGGTGAGGGACTAGGCACAGATACGCAGTATTTT. Its translation: CSVEGEGLGTDTQYF.

In DNA, the CDR3 is TGTGCCAGCAGCGTAGAGAGGTTGTCGGGAGCAAACACAGATACGCAGTATTTT. Its protein is CASSVERLSGANTDTQYF. V and J are TRBV9 and TRBJ2-3, with a possible D match to TRBD2 (6 bases). The germline gives CDR1 SGDLS, CDR2 YYNGEE. V lost 0 bases and J lost 2, with 19 bases in between. This CDR3 region has 18 residues.

Within the sample, this clone is medium-sized (0.01 to 0.1%). The gene calls are TRBV6-1 and TRBJ2-7, with 9 bases aligning to TRBD1. Germline V gene data show CDR1 as MNHNS and CDR2 as SASEGT. This CDR3 spans 17 amino acids. J lost 3 bases, V lost 0 bases, and 9 bases had no gene match. The CDR3 DNA is TGTGCCAGCAGTGAAGCGAGGGGGGGGACAGGGCTCTACGAGCAGTACTTC. This encodes CASSEARGGTGLYEQYF.

V is TRBV9 and J is TRBJ1-2; D unresolved. Trimming stripped 7 bases from V and 3 bases from J, with 10 bases between. This CDR3 is 12 amino acids long. Germline V gene lookup returns CDR1 SGDLS and CDR2 YYNGEE. DNA for the CDR3: TGTGCCAGCGGGGAGACCTACTATGGCTACACCTTC. Amino acid sequence: CASGETYYGYTF.

The chain recombines TRBV2 with TRBJ1-1; 11 positions match TRBD1. Per germline, CDR1 SNHLY and CDR2 FYNNEI. The length of the CDR3 is 15 residues. The junction had 7 bases not matched to a gene; V was cut back by 6 bases and J by 4 bases. The CDR3 DNA reads as TGTGCCAGCAGAGGGGACAGGGGGATGAGCACTGAAGCTTTCTTT. It encodes CASRGDRGMSTEAFF.

This clone was detected once. The genes are TRBV30 and TRBJ1-1, with a tentative D call TRBD1 (6 bases). CDR1 is GTSNPN, CDR2 SVGIG, per germline (reference sequence). CDR3 length equals 12 residues. The CDR3 DNA is TGTGCGGGGGCGGGCATGAACACTGAAGCTTTCTTT. Translated, it gives CAGAGMNTEAFF.

J is TRBJ2-3 and V is TRBV5-6, with TRBD2 matching 13 bases. CDR1 and CDR2 (germline): SGHDT, YYEEEE. CDR3 length equals 16 residues. J was trimmed by 8 bases and V by 5 bases; bases with no gene match: 11. The CDR3 here is CASSPTTSGREGTQYF. Written as DNA, the CDR3 is TGTGCCAGCAGTCCTACAACTAGCGGGAGGGAAGGTACGCAGTATTTT.

Notes on this clone: Relative to the germline gene, one junction end is altered; a read error may explain this. V gene TRBV18 combines with J gene TRBJ2-2; the D gene is possibly TRBD2 (5 bases). Looked up from germline, CDR1 is KGHSH and CDR2 is LQKENI. This CDR3 has 15 residues. DNA of the CDR3: TGTGCCAGCGCCATCACATCGGGGAACCCCGGGGAGCTGTTTTTT. This sequence encodes CASAITSGNPGELFF.

V gene TRBV2 combines with J gene TRBJ2-3, with D possibly being TRBD2 (6 bases). This CDR3 region has 13 residues. Trimming removed 8 bases from V and 5 bases from J, with 14 bases in between. Per the germline V gene, CDR1 is SNHLY and CDR2 is FYNNEI. Here the CDR3 reads CASCVSRGDTQYF. The CDR3 DNA reads as TGTGCCAGCTGCGTTTCGCGGGGAGATACGCAGTATTTT.

In its sample, this clone was seen a few times. The rearrangement joins TRBV5-1 to TRBJ2-7; possibly TRBD2 for D (6 bases). There are 15 residues in the CDR3. Germline lookup yields CDR1 SGHRS and CDR2 YFSETQ. Deletions cut 4 bases from V and 0 bases from J, with 14 bases between. The CDR3 nucleotides are TGCGCCAGCAGCCGCGGGGAGGATTCCTCCTACGAGCAGTACTTC. This gives the protein CASSRGEDSSYEQYF. The full variable domain, with the rest looked up from reference TRBV5-1 and TRBJ2-7, is KAGVTQTPRYLIKTRGQQVTLSCSPISGHRSVSWYQQTPGQGLQFLFEYFSETQRNKGNFPGRFSGRQFSNSRSEMNVSTLELGDSALYLCASSRGEDSSYEQYFGPGTRLTVT.

V is TRBV29-1 and J is TRBJ2-1, with 8 bases lining up with TRBD1. V dropped 4 bases and J dropped 8; count of bases not matched to a gene: 4. The CDR3 sequence is 12 residues long. The V gene's germline CDR1 is SQVTM and CDR2 ANQGSEA. The CDR3 nucleotides are TGCAGCGTTGGTAACAGGGGGGATGAGCAGTTCTTC. Its protein product is CSVGNRGDEQFF.

The genes are TRBV29-1 and TRBJ2-7, with 10 bases identical to TRBD1. In germline, CDR1 is SQVTM, CDR2 ANQGSEA. With 2 bases clipped from V and 2 bases from J, the junction kept 3 bases outside the gene matches. There are 14 residues in the CDR3. CDR3 in amino acids: CSVERDRGTYEQYF. The DNA for the CDR3 is TGCAGCGTTGAAAGGGACAGGGGAACCTACGAGCAGTACTTC.

The J gene is TRBJ2-1, the V gene TRBV9; 9 bases fit TRBD2. The CDR3 totals 15 residues. Germline V gene sequence: CDR1 SGDLS, CDR2 YYNGEE. V lost 3 bases and J lost 8; bases outside the gene matches: 9. The CDR3, as DNA: TGTGCCAGCAGCGGTAGCGGGAGTCTTGGGTATGAGCAGTTCTTC. Residues: CASSGSGSLGYEQFF.

The chain couples TRBV5-6 to TRBJ2-7; D is ambiguous. Germline-derived CDR1 and CDR2 are SGHDT and YYEEEE. Trimming took off 0 bases at V and 0 bases at J, with 4 bases between the two ends. The CDR3 has 13 residues. As DNA, the CDR3 is TGTGCCAGCAGCTTGGGCAGCTCCTACGAGCAGTACTTC. Residues: CASSLGSSYEQYF.

V usage is TRBV19 and J usage is TRBJ2-5; TRBD2 matches at 12 bases. Per the germline V gene, CDR1 is LNHDA and CDR2 is SQIVND (reference sequence). This CDR3 has 15 residues. V shed 5 bases, J shed 9 bases, and the junction held 10 bases outside the gene matches. The CDR3 sequence is CASSVETSGRNAQYF. DNA of the CDR3: TGTGCCAGTAGTGTCGAAACTAGCGGGAGGAATGCCCAGTACTTC.

This clone is a singleton in its sample. The V call is TRBV6-1, the J call TRBJ2-2, with D perhaps matching TRBD2 (6 bases). CDR3 length equals 14 residues. V gave up 6 bases and J gave up 6 bases, with 14 bases separating them. The germline V gene has CDR1 MNHNS and CDR2 SASEGT. The CDR3 here is CASSRNGEAGELFF. In nucleotides, the CDR3 is TGTGCCAGCAGCCGAAATGGGGAGGCCGGGGAGCTGTTTTTT.

The chain recombines TRBV11-3 with TRBJ1-5; no clear D gene. The CDR3 sequence is 13 residues long. The V end was cut by 6 bases, the J end by 0 bases, with 6 bases between. Looked up from germline, CDR1 is SGHNT and CDR2 is YENEEA. CDR3 sequence reads: CASSYSSNQPQHF. The DNA for the CDR3 is TGTGCCAGCAGTTACAGTAGCAATCAGCCCCAGCATTTT.

CDR3 sequence reads: CASSIKTGKGADTQYF. CDR3 in DNA: TGTGCCAGCAGCATCAAAACAGGGAAGGGGGCAGATACGCAGTATTTT. J is TRBJ2-3 and V is TRBV5-6, with D tentatively TRBD1 (6 bases). Trimming stripped 4 bases from V and 4 bases from J, with 19 bases between. From germline, CDR1 is SGHDT and CDR2 YYEEEE. CDR3 length: 16 amino acids.

The V and J genes are TRBV30 and TRBJ2-1; D remains ambiguous. Trimming removed 0 bases from V and 8 bases from J, with 8 bases in between. The CDR3 runs 12 residues. CDR1 is GTSNPN, CDR2 SVGIG, per germline (reference sequence). This CDR3 reads CAWSVSFYEQFF. The CDR3 coding sequence is TGTGCCTGGAGTGTGAGTTTCTATGAGCAGTTCTTC.

The chain employs TRBV12-1 and TRBJ2-6; the D call in the table, TRBD1, was not verified against the DNA. TRBV12-1 is termed a pseudogene. The CDR3 loop spans 19 amino acids. The DNA of the CDR3 is TGTGCCAGCAGCACTCGCCGGGACAGGTCATGCTCTGGGGCCAACGTCCTGACTTTC. It translates to CASSTRRDRSCSGANVLTF.

The chain employs TRBV6-1 and TRBJ1-5; perhaps TRBD1 as D (5 bases). This CDR3 is 15 amino acids long. CDR1 is MNHNS, CDR2 SASEGT, per germline. V was trimmed by 2 bases and J by 3 bases, leaving 11 bases between them. The CDR3 DNA reads as TGTGCCAGCAGTGAACTCAGGGAGGTCAATCAGCCCCAGCATTTT. Translated: CASSELREVNQPQHF.